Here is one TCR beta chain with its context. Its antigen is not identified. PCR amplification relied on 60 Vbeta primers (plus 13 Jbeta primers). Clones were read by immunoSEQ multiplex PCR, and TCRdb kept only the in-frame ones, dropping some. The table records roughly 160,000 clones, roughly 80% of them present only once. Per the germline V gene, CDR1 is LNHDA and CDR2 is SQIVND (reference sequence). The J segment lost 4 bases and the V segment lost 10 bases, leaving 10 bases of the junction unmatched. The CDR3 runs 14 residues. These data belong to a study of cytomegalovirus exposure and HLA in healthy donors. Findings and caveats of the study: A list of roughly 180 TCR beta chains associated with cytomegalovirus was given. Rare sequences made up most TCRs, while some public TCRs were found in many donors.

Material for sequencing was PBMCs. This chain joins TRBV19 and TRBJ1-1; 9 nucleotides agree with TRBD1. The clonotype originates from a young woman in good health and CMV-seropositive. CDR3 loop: CATYRGLGTTEAFF. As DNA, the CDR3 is TGTGCCACGTACAGGGGGCTGGGGACCACTGAAGCTTTCTTT.